Following are 27 T cell receptor beta chains from one sample sequenced in a study of blood T cell repertoires in COVID-19. The assay was immunoSEQ multiplex PCR, and TCRdb's table has in-frame clones only and misses some. The sample lists a few hundred thousand clones, around 84% occurring once. Sequencing was performed on peripheral blood. These TCRs come from a man between 45 and 60 years old with acute or convalescent COVID-19.

This clone turned up a few times. The chain links TRBV10-3 to TRBJ1-2; 11 bases agree with TRBD1. The germline gives CDR1 ENHRY, CDR2 SYGVKD. The V gene end was trimmed by 7 bases and the J gene end by 2 bases; junction bases not matched to a gene: 6. The CDR3 runs 15 residues. CDR3 residues: CAIKKGQGENYGYTF. CDR3 nucleotide sequence: TGTGCCATCAAGAAGGGACAGGGGGAAAACTATGGCTACACCTTC.

This clone was seen once. This chain uses TRBV7-8 with TRBJ1-5; 11 nucleotides line up with TRBD1. V lost 5 bases and J lost 8; bases outside the gene matches: 11. This CDR3 is 16 amino acids long. Germline lookup yields CDR1 SGHVS and CDR2 FQNEAQ. CDR3 protein: CASSTRTGGLLEPQHF. CDR3 DNA sequence: TGTGCCAGCAGCACCCGGACAGGGGGCTTGTTGGAGCCCCAGCATTTT. Full variable domain (remainder filled in from reference TRBV7-8 and TRBJ1-5): GAGVSQSPRYKVAKRGQDVALRCDPISGHVSLFWYQQALGQGPEFLTYFQNEAQLDKSGLPSDRFFAERPEGSVSTLKIQRTQQEDSAVYLCASSTRTGGLLEPQHFGDGTRLSIL.

This CDR3 reads CASIGAQGTEAFF. In DNA form, the CDR3 reads TGTGCCAGCATTGGGGCCCAGGGGACTGAAGCTTTCTTT. The V gene is TRBV12-3 or TRBV12-4, the J gene TRBJ1-1; D might be TRBD1 (6 bases). Trimming shortened V by 7 bases and J by 5 bases, and 14 bases separated the two germline ends. This CDR3 is built from 13 residues.

This clone was counted a few times. The V and J genes are TRBV27 and TRBJ1-2, with D unclear. The CDR3 runs to 13 residues. V was clipped by 3 bases and J by 7 bases, with 12 bases between them. The V gene's germline CDR1 is MNHEY and CDR2 SMNVEV (reference sequence). CDR3 amino acids: CASSFELDGGYTF. The CDR3 DNA reads as TGTGCCAGCAGTTTTGAACTTGATGGTGGCTACACCTTC.

The chain links TRBV7-6 to TRBJ1-1; 7 nucleotides align to TRBD1. With 6 bases clipped from V and 0 bases from J, the junction kept 4 bases outside the gene matches. Germline V lookup: CDR1 SGHVS, CDR2 FNYEAQ. The CDR3 spans 14 residues. CDR3 sequence: CASSSGQVNTEAFF. DNA for the CDR3: TGTGCCAGCAGTTCTGGACAGGTGAACACTGAAGCTTTCTTT. Drawing the rest from reference TRBV7-6 and TRBJ1-1, the complete variable domain is GAGVSQSPRYKVTKRGQDVALRCDPISGHVSLYWYRQALGQGPEFLTYFNYEAQQDKSGLPNDRFSAERPEGSISTLTIQRTEQRDSAMYRCASSSGQVNTEAFFGQGTRLTVV.

The gene calls are TRBV6-5 and TRBJ2-1; 12 bases line up with TRBD2. This CDR3 contains 15 residues. V lost 6 bases and J lost 7; bases outside the gene matches: 7. Germline CDR1 is MNHEY and CDR2 is SVGAGI. CDR3 nucleotides: TGTGCCAGCAGAACACTAGCGGGGGGAGTGAATGAGCAGTTCTTC. It specifies CASRTLAGGVNEQFF.

The chain is built from TRBV4-1 and TRBJ2-3, with no clear D. Germline CDR1 and CDR2: MGHRA and YSYEKL. The CDR3 contains 14 residues. Trimming removed 5 bases from V and 8 bases from J, with 17 bases in between. This chain's CDR3 is CASSSSDWPGTQYF. As DNA, the CDR3 is TGCGCCAGCAGCTCCTCGGATTGGCCGGGTACGCAGTATTTT.

This chain connects TRBV4-1 to TRBJ1-2, with 7 bases lining up with TRBD1. This CDR3 is built from 15 residues. Germline values: CDR1 MGHRA, CDR2 YSYEKL. Germline trimming cut 4 bases from V and 3 bases from J; bases unmatched to any gene: 8. CDR3 nucleotides: TGCGCCAGCAGCCTGATGGGACAGCTCGACTATGGCTACACCTTC. Protein sequence: CASSLMGQLDYGYTF.

This chain uses TRBV5-4 with TRBJ2-2, with D tentatively TRBD1 (6 bases). Germline CDR1 is SGHNT and CDR2 is YYREEE (reference sequence). The germline V and J ends were trimmed by 3 bases and 4 bases, with 19 bases remaining between them. The CDR3 totals 17 residues. The DNA of the CDR3 is TGTGCCAGCAGCTCCGGTTCCGGGACAAGAGGCACCGGGGAGCTGTTTTTT. This codes for CASSSGSGTRGTGELFF.

The chain uses TRBV5-1 and TRBJ2-7, with 11 bases that match TRBD2. Germline CDR1 and CDR2: SGHRS and YFSETQ. There are 17 residues in the CDR3. Unmatched junction bases numbered 5, after V lost 0 bases and J lost 0 bases. The CDR3 loop reads CASSLALAGGSSYEQYF. The CDR3 DNA reads as TGCGCCAGCAGCTTGGCGTTAGCGGGGGGGAGCTCCTACGAGCAGTACTTC. The variable domain in full, completed from reference TRBV5-1 and TRBJ2-7, reads KAGVTQTPRYLIKTRGQQVTLSCSPISGHRSVSWYQQTPGQGLQFLFEYFSETQRNKGNFPGRFSGRQFSNSRSEMNVSTLELGDSALYLCASSLALAGGSSYEQYFGPGTRLTVT.

The V and J genes are TRBV5-1 and TRBJ1-1; the match to TRBD1 covers 7 bases. From germline, CDR1 is SGHRS and CDR2 YFSETQ. V was pared by 4 bases and J by 5 bases, with 2 bases of the junction left unmatched. This CDR3 has 12 residues. CDR3 amino acids: CASSVDRTEAFF. The DNA of the CDR3 is TGCGCCAGCAGCGTGGACAGGACTGAAGCTTTCTTT.

This clone was picked up one time. The V gene is TRBV5-4, the J gene TRBJ1-2; 9 bases match TRBD1. CDR3 length: 15 residues. J lost 4 bases, V lost 4 bases, and 8 bases had no gene match. Germline-derived CDR1 and CDR2 are SGHNT and YYREEE (reference sequence). CDR3 residues: CASSQQGALGYGYTF. The DNA of the CDR3 is TGTGCCAGCAGCCAACAGGGGGCGCTTGGCTATGGCTACACCTTC.

The chain combines TRBV6-5 with TRBJ1-6; D not resolved. Germline lookup yields CDR1 MNHEY and CDR2 SVGAGI. This CDR3 has 11 residues. V was clipped by 7 bases and J by 6 bases, with 4 bases between them. Here the CDR3 DNA reads TGTGCCAGCACCCTTAATTCACCCCTCCACTTT. It yields the protein CASTLNSPLHF.

CDR3 protein: CASSDAQRNTGELFF. The CDR3 bases are TGTGCCAGCAGTGATGCGCAGCGAAACACCGGGGAGCTGTTTTTT. The gene calls are TRBV6-1 and TRBJ2-2; D unclear. Trimming removed 3 bases at V and 2 bases at J, with 10 bases between. The CDR3 spans 15 residues. Germline CDR1 and CDR2: MNHNS and SASEGT.

The gene calls are TRBV7-2 and TRBJ1-3, with D hard to call. V was shortened by 1 base and J by 0 bases, with 4 bases between the two germline ends. Germline CDR1 and CDR2: SGHTA and FQGNSA. The CDR3 runs to 14 residues. The chain's CDR3 is CASSLDYSGNTIYF. Written as DNA, the CDR3 is TGTGCCAGCAGCTTAGACTACTCTGGAAACACCATATATTTT.

J is TRBJ2-7 and V is TRBV6-5; 13 bases align to TRBD2. CDR1 is MNHEY, CDR2 SVGAGI, per germline. After removal of 6 bases from V and 6 bases from J, the junction contained 8 bases not matched to a gene. CDR3 length equals 15 residues. In nucleotides, the CDR3 is TGTGCCAGCAGAGAGACCGGACTAGCGGGGGTCGAGCAGTACTTC. It translates to CASRETGLAGVEQYF.

The chain couples TRBV6-1 to TRBJ2-7, with TRBD2 identical over 11 bases. CDR3 length equals 15 residues. The V segment lost 3 bases and the J segment 5 bases; nucleotides outside the gene matches: 6. Looked up from germline, CDR1 is MNHNS and CDR2 is SASEGT. The CDR3: CASSDRSGGAHEQYF. For the CDR3, the DNA is TGTGCCAGCAGTGACCGTAGCGGGGGGGCCCACGAGCAGTACTTC.

V usage is TRBV7-2 and J usage is TRBJ2-2; 7 nucleotides agree with TRBD1. The CDR3 sequence is 16 residues long. J gave up 4 bases and V 1 base, and 6 bases lay outside the gene matches. Germline V gene sequence: CDR1 SGHTA, CDR2 FQGNSA. The CDR3 nucleotides read TGTGCCAGCAGCTTAGTGGGGACAGCATCCACCGGGGAGCTGTTTTTT. Protein product: CASSLVGTASTGELFF.

The chain links TRBV28 to TRBJ2-7; 12 bases line up with TRBD2. This CDR3 is built from 18 residues. Per the germline V gene, CDR1 is MDHEN and CDR2 is SYDVKM. J gave up 2 bases and V 8 bases, and 16 bases lay outside the gene matches. The CDR3 here is CASLPGRLAGVKTYEQYF. The CDR3 bases are TGTGCCAGCCTCCCCGGGAGACTAGCGGGGGTAAAGACCTACGAGCAGTACTTC.

V usage is TRBV27 and J usage is TRBJ1-5; tentatively, D is TRBD1 (5 bases). V was shortened by 3 bases and J by 0 bases, with 15 bases between the two germline ends. The germline V gene has CDR1 MNHEY and CDR2 SMNVEV (reference sequence). The CDR3 spans 17 residues. CDR3 nucleotide sequence: TGTGCCAGCAGTTTGAGGGGAGGTTTTAGTAGCAATCAGCCCCAGCATTTT. This gives the protein CASSLRGGFSSNQPQHF.

The V call is TRBV14, the J call TRBJ1-6; 7 bases map to TRBD1. V shed 4 bases and J 9 bases; nucleotides not matched to a gene: 6. The CDR3 is made up of 14 amino acids. CDR1 is SGHDN and CDR2 is FVKESK in the germline V gene. CDR3: CASSPSGGPSPLHF. DNA of the CDR3: TGTGCCAGCAGCCCTTCAGGGGGGCCTTCACCCCTCCACTTT.

The gene calls are TRBV19 and TRBJ1-4; maybe TRBD1 (5 bases). The CDR3 has 14 residues. V shed 7 bases and J shed 3 bases, with 12 bases lying between them. Per germline, CDR1 LNHDA and CDR2 SQIVND (reference sequence). CDR3 nucleotide sequence: TGTGCCAGTACCGAGACAGTTTCTAATGAAAAACTGTTTTTT. It encodes CASTETVSNEKLFF.

This chain uses TRBV27 with TRBJ1-5; perhaps TRBD1 as D (6 bases). Germline values: CDR1 MNHEY, CDR2 SMNVEV (reference sequence). The CDR3 is 18 residues long. V dropped 6 bases and J dropped 0 bases, with 21 bases sitting between them. CDR3 DNA sequence: TGTGCCAGCAGAACGAAACGGCGGGGGCCCTATAGCAATCAGCCCCAGCATTTT. Translated: CASRTKRRGPYSNQPQHF.

The chain carries TRBV2 and TRBJ1-6, with a possible D match to TRBD1 (5 bases). CDR1 is SNHLY, CDR2 FYNNEI, per germline. Trimming shortened V by 1 base and J by 7 bases, and 11 bases separated the two germline ends. There are 15 residues in the CDR3. CDR3 amino acids: CASSEESGRNSPLHF. CDR3 DNA sequence: TGTGCCAGCAGTGAAGAGTCAGGGAGGAATTCACCCCTCCACTTT.

The genes are TRBV7-9 and TRBJ2-1, with D possibly TRBD2 on 6 matching bases. This CDR3 is 15 amino acids long. The germline V gene has CDR1 SEHNR and CDR2 FQNEAQ (reference sequence). Trimming removed 2 bases from V and 3 bases from J, with 11 bases in between. The CDR3 reads CASSLRARDYNEQFF. The CDR3 bases are TGTGCCAGCAGCTTACGTGCGCGGGACTACAATGAGCAGTTCTTC.

J is TRBJ2-1 and V is TRBV27, with 9 bases aligning to TRBD2. Germline V gene lookup returns CDR1 MNHEY and CDR2 SMNVEV (reference sequence). V trimming: 3 bases; J trimming: 5 bases; junction bases outside the gene matches: 2. This CDR3 comprises 14 residues. CDR3 sequence (DNA): TGTGCCAGCAGTTTCCTAGCGGGGAACAATGAGCAGTTCTTC. It yields the protein CASSFLAGNNEQFF.

The genes are TRBV19 and TRBJ2-5; 12 nucleotides match TRBD2. Germline V gene sequence: CDR1 LNHDA, CDR2 SQIVND (reference sequence). J lost 10 bases, V lost 1 base, and 13 bases had no gene match. The CDR3 is 17 amino acids. CDR3: CASSIAGLAGSAGDQYF. The CDR3 coding sequence is TGTGCCAGTAGTATAGCCGGACTAGCGGGGTCCGCTGGGGACCAGTACTTC.